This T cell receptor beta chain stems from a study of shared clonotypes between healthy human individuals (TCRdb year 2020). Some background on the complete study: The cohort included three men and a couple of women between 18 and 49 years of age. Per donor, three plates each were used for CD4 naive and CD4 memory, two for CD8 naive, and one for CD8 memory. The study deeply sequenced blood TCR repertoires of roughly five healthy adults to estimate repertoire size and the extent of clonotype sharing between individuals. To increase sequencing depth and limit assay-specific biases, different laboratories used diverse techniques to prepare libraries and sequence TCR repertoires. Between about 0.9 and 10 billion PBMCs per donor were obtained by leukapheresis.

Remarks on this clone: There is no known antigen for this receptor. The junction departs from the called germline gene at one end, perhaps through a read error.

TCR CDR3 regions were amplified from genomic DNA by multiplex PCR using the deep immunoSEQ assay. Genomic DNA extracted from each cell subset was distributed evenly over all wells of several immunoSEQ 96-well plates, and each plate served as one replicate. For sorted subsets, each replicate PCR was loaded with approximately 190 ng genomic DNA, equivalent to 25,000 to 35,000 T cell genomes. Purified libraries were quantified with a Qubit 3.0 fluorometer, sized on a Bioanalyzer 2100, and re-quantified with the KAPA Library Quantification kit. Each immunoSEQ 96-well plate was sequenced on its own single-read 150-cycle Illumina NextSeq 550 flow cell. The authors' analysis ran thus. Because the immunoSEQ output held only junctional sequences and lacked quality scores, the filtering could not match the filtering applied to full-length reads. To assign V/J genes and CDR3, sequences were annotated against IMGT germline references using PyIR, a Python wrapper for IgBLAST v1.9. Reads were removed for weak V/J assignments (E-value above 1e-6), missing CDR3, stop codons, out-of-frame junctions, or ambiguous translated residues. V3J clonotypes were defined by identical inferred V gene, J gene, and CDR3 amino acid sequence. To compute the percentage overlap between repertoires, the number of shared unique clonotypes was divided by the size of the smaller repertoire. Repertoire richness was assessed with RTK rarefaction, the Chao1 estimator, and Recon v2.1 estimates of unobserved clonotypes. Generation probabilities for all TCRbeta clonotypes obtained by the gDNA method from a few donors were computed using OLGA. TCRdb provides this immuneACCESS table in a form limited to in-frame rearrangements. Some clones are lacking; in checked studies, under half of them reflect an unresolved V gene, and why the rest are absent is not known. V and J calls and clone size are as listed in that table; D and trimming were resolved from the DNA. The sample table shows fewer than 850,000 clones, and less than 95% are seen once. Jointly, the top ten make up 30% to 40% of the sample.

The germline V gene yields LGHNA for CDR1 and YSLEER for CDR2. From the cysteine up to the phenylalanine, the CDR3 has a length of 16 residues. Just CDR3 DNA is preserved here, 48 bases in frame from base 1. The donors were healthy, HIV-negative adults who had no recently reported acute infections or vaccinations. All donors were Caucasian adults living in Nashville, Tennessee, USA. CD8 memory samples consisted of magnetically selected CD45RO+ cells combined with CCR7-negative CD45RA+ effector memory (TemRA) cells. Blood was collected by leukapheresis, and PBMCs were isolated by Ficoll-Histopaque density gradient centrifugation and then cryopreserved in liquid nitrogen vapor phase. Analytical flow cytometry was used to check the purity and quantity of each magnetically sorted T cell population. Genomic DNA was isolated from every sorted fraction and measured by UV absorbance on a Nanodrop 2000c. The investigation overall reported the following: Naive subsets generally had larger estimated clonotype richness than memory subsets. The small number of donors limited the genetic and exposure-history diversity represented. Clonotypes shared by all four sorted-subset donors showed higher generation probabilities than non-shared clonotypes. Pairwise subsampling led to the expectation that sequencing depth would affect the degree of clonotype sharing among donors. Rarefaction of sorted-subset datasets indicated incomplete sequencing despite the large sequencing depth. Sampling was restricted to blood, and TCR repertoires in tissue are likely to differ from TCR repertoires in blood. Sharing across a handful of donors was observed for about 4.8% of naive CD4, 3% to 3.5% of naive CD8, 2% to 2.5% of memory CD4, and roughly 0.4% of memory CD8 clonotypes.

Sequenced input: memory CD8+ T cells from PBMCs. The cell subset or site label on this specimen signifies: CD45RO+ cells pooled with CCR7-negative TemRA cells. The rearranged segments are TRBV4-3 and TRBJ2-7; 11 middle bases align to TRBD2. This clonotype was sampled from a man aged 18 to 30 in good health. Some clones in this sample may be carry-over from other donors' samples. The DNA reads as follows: TGCGCCAGCAGCCAAGATCTGGGACTAGCGGTATCCGAGCGGTACTTC. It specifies CASSQDLGLAVSERYF.